This T cell receptor beta chain comes out of a study of cytomegalovirus exposure and HLA in healthy donors. CDR3 length: 15 amino acids. CDR1 is SNHLY and CDR2 is FYNNEI in the germline V gene. With 7 bases clipped from V and 10 bases from J, the junction kept 15 bases outside the gene matches. This clone was detected only a few times. What it binds is unknown. Study conclusions and caveats: Clonal expansion, a later analysis showed, was greater in HLA-associated TCR beta chains than in equally common others.

Vbeta (60) and Jbeta (13) primers were used in the PCR. How the authors handled the data: Approximately 9.9 million of about 80 million unique TCR beta chains were shared, per a later count. The method was immunoSEQ multiplex PCR; TCRdb's version includes in-frame clones alone and lacks a portion of them. V, J and clone size are taken as reported in that table, and D and trimming were inferred from the DNA itself. The repertoire holds about 160,000 clones, with roughly 80% as singletons. The sequence derives from a human donor in good health. Specimen: PBMCs. The chain uses TRBV2 and TRBJ2-1; 8 nucleotides match TRBD2. The CDR3 protein is CASKSSGAGGKEQFF. The DNA of the CDR3 is TGTGCCAGCAAGTCTTCAGGGGCGGGGGGAAAAGAGCAGTTCTTC.